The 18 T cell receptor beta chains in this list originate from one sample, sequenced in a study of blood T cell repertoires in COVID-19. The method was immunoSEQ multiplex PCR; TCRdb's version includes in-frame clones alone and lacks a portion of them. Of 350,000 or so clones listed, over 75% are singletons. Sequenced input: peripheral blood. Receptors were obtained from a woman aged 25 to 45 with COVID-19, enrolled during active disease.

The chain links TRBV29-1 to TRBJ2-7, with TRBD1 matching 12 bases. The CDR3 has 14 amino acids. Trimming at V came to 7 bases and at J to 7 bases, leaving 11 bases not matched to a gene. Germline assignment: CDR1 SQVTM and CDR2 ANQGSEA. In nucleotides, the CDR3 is TGCAGCGCTGGAGGGGGACAGGGGGCGCGAGAGCAGTACTTC. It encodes CSAGGGQGAREQYF.

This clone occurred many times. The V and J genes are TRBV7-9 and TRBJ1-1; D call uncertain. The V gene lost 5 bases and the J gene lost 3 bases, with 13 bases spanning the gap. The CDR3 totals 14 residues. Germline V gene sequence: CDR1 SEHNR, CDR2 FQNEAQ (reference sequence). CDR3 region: CASSPSGSHTEAFF. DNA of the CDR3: TGTGCCAGCAGCCCCTCCGGGTCCCACACTGAAGCTTTCTTT.

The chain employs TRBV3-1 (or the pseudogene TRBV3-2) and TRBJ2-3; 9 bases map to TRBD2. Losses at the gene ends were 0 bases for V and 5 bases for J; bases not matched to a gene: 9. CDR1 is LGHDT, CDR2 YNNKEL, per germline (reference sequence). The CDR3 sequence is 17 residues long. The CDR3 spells CASSQDPAGGPGDTQYF. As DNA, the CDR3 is TGTGCCAGCAGCCAAGATCCGGCGGGAGGGCCAGGAGATACGCAGTATTTT.

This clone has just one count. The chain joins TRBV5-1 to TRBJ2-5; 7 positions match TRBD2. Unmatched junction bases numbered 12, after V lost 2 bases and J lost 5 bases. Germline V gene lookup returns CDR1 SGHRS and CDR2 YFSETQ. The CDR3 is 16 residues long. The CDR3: CASSLGDEGGSETQYF. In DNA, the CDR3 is TGCGCCAGCAGCTTAGGTGACGAGGGAGGGTCCGAGACCCAGTACTTC.

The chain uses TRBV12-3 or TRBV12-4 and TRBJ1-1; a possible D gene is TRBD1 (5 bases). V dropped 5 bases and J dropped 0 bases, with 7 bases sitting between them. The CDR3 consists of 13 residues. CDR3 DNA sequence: TGTGCCAGCAGTACGACAGTGAACACTGAAGCTTTCTTT. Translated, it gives CASSTTVNTEAFF.

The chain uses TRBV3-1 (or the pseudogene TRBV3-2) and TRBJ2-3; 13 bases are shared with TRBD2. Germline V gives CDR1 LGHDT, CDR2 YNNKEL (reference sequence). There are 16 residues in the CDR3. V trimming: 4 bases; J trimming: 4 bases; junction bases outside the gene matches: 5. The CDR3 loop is CASSPRTSGSSDTQYF. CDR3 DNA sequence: TGTGCCAGCAGCCCTCGGACTAGCGGGAGTTCAGATACGCAGTATTTT.

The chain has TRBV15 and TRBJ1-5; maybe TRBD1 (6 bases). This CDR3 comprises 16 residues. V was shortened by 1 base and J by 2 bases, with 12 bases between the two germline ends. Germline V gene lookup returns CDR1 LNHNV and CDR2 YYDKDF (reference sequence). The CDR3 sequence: CATSRVTTGRNQPQHF. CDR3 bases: TGTGCCACCAGCAGAGTAACGACAGGCCGCAATCAGCCCCAGCATTTT.

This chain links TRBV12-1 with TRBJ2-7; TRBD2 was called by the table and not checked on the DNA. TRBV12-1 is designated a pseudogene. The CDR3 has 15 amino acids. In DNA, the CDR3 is TGTGCCAGCAGCTTTGGCCAGCGGGAGGGTTACGAGCAGTACTTC. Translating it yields CASSFGQREGYEQYF.

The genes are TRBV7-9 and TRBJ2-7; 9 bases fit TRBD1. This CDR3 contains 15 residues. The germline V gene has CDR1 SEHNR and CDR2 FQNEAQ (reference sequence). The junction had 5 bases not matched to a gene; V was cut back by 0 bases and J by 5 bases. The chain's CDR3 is CASSLAGTGKDEQYF. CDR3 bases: TGTGCCAGCAGCTTAGCCGGGACAGGGAAGGACGAGCAGTACTTC.

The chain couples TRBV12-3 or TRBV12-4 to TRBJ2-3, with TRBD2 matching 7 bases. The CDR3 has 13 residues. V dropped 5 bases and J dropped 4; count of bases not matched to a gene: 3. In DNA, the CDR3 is TGTGCCAGCAGTCCCCGGGGGGCAGATACGCAGTATTTT. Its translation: CASSPRGADTQYF.

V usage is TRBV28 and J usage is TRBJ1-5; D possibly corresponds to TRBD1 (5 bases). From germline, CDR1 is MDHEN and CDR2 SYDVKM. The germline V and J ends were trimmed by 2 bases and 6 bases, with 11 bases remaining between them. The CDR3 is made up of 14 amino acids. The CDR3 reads CASSLGQGFQPQHF. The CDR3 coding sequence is TGTGCCAGCAGTTTAGGGCAGGGTTTTCAGCCCCAGCATTTT.

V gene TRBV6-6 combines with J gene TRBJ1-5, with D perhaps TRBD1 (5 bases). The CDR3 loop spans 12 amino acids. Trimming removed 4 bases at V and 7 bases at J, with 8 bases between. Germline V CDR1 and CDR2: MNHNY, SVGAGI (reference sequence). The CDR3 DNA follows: TGTGCCAGCAGTTTTTCAGGGCAGCCCCAGCATTTT. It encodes CASSFSGQPQHF.

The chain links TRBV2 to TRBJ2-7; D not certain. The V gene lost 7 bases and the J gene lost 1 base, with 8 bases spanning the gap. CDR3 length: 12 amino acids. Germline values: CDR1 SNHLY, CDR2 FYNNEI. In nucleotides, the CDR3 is TGTGCCAGCACTGAGGAGTCCTACGAGCAGTACTTC. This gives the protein CASTEESYEQYF.

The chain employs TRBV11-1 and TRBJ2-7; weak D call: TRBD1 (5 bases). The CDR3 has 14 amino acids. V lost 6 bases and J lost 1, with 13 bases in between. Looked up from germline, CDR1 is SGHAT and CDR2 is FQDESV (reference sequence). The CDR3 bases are TGTGCCAGCAGTAGACAGTGGTCTTCCTACGAGCAGTACTTC. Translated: CASSRQWSSYEQYF.

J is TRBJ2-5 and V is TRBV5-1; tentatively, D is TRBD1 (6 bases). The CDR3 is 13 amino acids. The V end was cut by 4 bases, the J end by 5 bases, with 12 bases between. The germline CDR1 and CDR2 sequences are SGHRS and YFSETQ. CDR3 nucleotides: TGCGCCAGCAGCGCTCAGGGGCGTGAGACCCAGTACTTC. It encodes CASSAQGRETQYF.

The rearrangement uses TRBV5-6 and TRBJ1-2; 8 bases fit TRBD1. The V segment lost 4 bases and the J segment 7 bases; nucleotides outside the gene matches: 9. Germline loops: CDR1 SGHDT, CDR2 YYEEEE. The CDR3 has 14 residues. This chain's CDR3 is CASSKIQGVRGYTF. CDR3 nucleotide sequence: TGTGCCAGCAGCAAAATACAGGGGGTTCGTGGCTACACCTTC. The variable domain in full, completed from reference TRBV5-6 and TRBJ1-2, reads DAGVTQSPTHLIKTRGQQVTLRCSPKSGHDTVSWYQQALGQGPQFIFQYYEEEERQRGNFPDRFSGHQFPNYSSELNVNALLLGDSALYLCASSKIQGVRGYTFGSGTRLTVV.

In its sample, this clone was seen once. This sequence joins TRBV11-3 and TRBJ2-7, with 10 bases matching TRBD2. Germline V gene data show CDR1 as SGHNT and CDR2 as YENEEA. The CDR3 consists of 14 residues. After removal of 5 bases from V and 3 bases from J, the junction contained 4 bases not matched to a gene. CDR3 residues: CASSPSGGLYEQYF. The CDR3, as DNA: TGTGCCAGCAGCCCTAGCGGGGGTCTCTACGAGCAGTACTTC.

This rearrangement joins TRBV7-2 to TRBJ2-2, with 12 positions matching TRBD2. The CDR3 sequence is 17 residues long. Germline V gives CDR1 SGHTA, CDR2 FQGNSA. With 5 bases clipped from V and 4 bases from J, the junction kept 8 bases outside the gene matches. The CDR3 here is CASSPGPLAGGTGELFF. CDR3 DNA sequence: TGTGCCAGCAGCCCCGGGCCACTAGCGGGAGGCACCGGGGAGCTGTTTTTT.